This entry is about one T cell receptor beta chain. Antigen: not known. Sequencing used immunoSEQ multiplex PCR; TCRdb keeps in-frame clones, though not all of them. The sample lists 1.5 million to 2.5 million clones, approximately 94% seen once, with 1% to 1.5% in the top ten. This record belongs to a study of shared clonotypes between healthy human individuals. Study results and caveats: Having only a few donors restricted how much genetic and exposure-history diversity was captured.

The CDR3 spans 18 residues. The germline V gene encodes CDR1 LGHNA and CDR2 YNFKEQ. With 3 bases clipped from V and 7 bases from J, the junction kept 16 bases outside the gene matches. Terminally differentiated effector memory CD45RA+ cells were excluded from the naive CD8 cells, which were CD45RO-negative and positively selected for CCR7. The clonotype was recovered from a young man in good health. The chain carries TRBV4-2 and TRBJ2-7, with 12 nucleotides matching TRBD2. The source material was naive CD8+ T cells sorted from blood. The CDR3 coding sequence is TGTGCCAGCAGCCACGGATCGGCGCCGGGACTAGCGGGCGGAGAGCAGTACTTC. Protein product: CASSHGSAPGLAGGEQYF.